This T cell receptor beta chain was recovered during a study of cytomegalovirus exposure and HLA in healthy donors. PCR employed 60 Vbeta and 13 Jbeta primers. Repertoires were generated with immunoSEQ multiplex PCR, while TCRdb's copy carries only in-frame clones and drops some. The sample records fewer than 150,000 clones, 73% being singletons. Trimming left V 11 bases short and J 7 bases short, with 23 bases between. This CDR3 spans 14 amino acids. Looked up from germline, CDR1 is SNHLY and CDR2 is FYNNEI. The chain employs TRBV2 and TRBJ2-5; D gene unclear. This TCR was recovered from a human donor in good health. Source material: PBMCs. CDR3 protein: CALWVRIPMATQYF. The CDR3 DNA reads TGTGCCCTCTGGGTGAGGATCCCCATGGCGACCCAGTACTTC.